The text below deals with one T cell receptor beta chain. What it binds is not known. Authors of the study amplified TCR beta CDR3 regions from RNA transcripts. HTBI primers were employed in a first-round RT-PCR of the TCR CDR3. TCRdb re-analysed the multiplex PCR reads in MiXCR, keeping a single row per CDR3 protein. In the table there are approximately 630,000 distinct CDR3 sequences, roughly 15% of which are singletons. The data originate from a study of T cells in Graves' hyperthyroidism and ophthalmopathy. Study outcomes and limitations: Most expanded thyroid clonotypes above 0.001 also appeared in blood. Prediction of ophthalmopathy progression came a median approximately 6.5 months pre-onset.

V lost 0 bases to trimming and J lost 3 bases; unmatched junction nucleotides: 2. Germline V lookup: CDR1 MNHEY, CDR2 SVGEGT. This CDR3 is built from 16 residues. The authors deemed Graves' hyperthyroidism stable absent ophthalmopathy progression within 18 months. Reasons for excluding patients were uncontrolled infection, other autoimmune disease, pregnancy or lactation. The sample consisted of blood. The TCR sequence derives from a woman between 25 and 40 years old with Graves' hyperthyroidism. This chain joins TRBV6-2 or TRBV6-3 and TRBJ1-5, with 10 bases fitting TRBD1. CDR3 sequence: CASSYSGTGANQPQHF. In nucleotides, the CDR3 is TGTGCCAGCAGTTACTCCGGGACAGGGGCCAATCAGCCCCAGCATTTT.